This entry lists 4 T cell receptor beta chains sequenced from one sample in a study of PD-L1 blockade in urothelial cancer (dated by TCRdb to 2016 to 2017). The library was produced with the immunoSEQ multiplex PCR assay. TCRdb carries this immuneACCESS record with in-frame sequences only. Its versions omit some clonotypes, under half of them owing to an unresolved V gene in the studies checked, with the rest unexplained. The sample data list 35,000 to 50,000 clones, and 70% to 85% of these were observed just once. 2.7% of the sample rests with the top ten. This specimen was PBMCs, taken around atezolizumab (anti-PD-L1) treatment. All receptors derive from a man between 70 and 80 years old with urothelial cancer.

The CDR3 DNA follows: TGCGCCAGCAGTGAGAACTTAGGGAGTACTGAAGCTTTCTTT. Protein: CASSENLGSTEAFF. The chain links TRBV10-1 to TRBJ1-1; D is unclear. Trimming took off 2 bases at V and 5 bases at J, with 12 bases between the two ends. CDR1 is WNHNN and CDR2 is SYGVQD in the germline V gene (reference sequence). This CDR3 is 14 amino acids long.

This clone has only one observation. This chain joins TRBV27 and TRBJ1-2, with a tentative D call TRBD1 (5 bases). Trimming removed 2 bases from V and 5 bases from J, with 9 bases in between. Per the germline V gene, CDR1 is MNHEY and CDR2 is SMNVEV (reference sequence). There are 13 residues in the CDR3. This chain's CDR3 is CASSLGQGYGYTF. The CDR3 DNA reads as TGTGCCAGCAGTTTAGGTCAGGGATATGGCTACACCTTC.

This chain links TRBV9 with TRBJ1-4; D unresolved. V dropped 3 bases and J dropped 5 bases, with 11 bases sitting between them. CDR3 size: 14 residues. Germline V gene data show CDR1 as SGDLS and CDR2 as YYNGEE. The CDR3 region is CASSAGGGNEKLFF. The CDR3 DNA follows: TGTGCCAGCAGCGCCGGAGGCGGGAATGAAAAACTGTTTTTT.

The chain carries TRBV13 and TRBJ1-1; no reliable D call. The V gene's germline CDR1 is PRHDT and CDR2 FYEKMQ (reference sequence). The V end was cut by 2 bases, the J end by 1 base, with 14 bases between. This CDR3 region has 16 residues. The CDR3 here is CASSLPPARGNTEAFF. CDR3 bases: TGTGCCAGCAGCTTACCACCCGCGCGGGGGAACACTGAAGCTTTCTTT.